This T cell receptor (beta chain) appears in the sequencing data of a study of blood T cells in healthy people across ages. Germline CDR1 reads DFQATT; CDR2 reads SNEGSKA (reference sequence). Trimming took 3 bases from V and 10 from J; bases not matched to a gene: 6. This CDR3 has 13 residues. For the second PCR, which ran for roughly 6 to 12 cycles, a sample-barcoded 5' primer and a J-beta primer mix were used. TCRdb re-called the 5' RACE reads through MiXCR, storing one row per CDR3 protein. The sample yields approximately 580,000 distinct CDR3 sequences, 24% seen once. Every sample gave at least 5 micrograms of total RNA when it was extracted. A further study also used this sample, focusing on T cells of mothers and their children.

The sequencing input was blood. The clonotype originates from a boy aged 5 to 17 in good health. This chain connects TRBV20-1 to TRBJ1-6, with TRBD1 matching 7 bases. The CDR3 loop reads CSARARGSSPLHF. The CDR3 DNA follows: TGCAGTGCTAGGGCCAGGGGGTCATCACCCCTCCACTTT.